A single sample is the source of the 19 T cell receptor beta chains below, sequenced in a study of blood T cell repertoires in COVID-19 (dated by TCRdb to 2020 to 2022). The library was made by the immunoSEQ multiplex PCR assay. The source is immuneACCESS, and TCRdb retained only in-frame sequences with V and J called. Part of the clones is not carried over; for the studies checked, unresolved V genes explain less than half of this, and the remainder is unexplained. Across this sample there are about 49,000 clones, with approximately 80% seen only once. The biggest ten clones account for approximately 20% of the sample. Specimen: peripheral blood. The receptors come from a woman of 80 years or more with COVID-19, enrolled during active disease.

This clone is classed as medium-sized. Within the sample, other DNA sequences also encode this same CDR3. The chain carries TRBV6-5 and TRBJ2-2, with TRBD1 identical over 8 bases. With 6 bases clipped from V and 5 bases from J, the junction kept 5 bases outside the gene matches. Germline V gives CDR1 MNHEY, CDR2 SVGAGI. The CDR3 runs to 14 residues. The CDR3 loop is CASRGQAGTGELFF. The CDR3, as DNA: TGTGCCAGCAGGGGACAGGCGGGGACCGGGGAGCTGTTTTTT.

This chain connects TRBV27 to TRBJ1-2; D gene uncertain. The CDR3 length is 13 residues. The V end lost 6 bases, the J end lost 8 bases, and 16 bases lay between the germline ends. In germline, CDR1 is MNHEY, CDR2 SMNVEV (reference sequence). The CDR3 DNA reads as TGTGCCAGCAGGGTGGACGAAGGGAGAGGCTACACCTTC. It yields the protein CASRVDEGRGYTF.

The chain employs TRBV3-1 (or the pseudogene TRBV3-2) and TRBJ2-7, with 11 bases that match TRBD2. Germline V gene data show CDR1 as LGHDT and CDR2 as YNNKEL (reference sequence). V shed 1 base and J 2 bases; nucleotides not matched to a gene: 4. The CDR3 covers 16 residues. Here the CDR3 DNA reads TGTGCCAGCAGCCAAGGGGTGACTAGCGGGACCTACGAGCAGTACTTC. It specifies CASSQGVTSGTYEQYF.

The gene calls are TRBV11-2 and TRBJ1-2; the match to TRBD1 covers 10 bases. Trimming removed 5 bases from V and 6 bases from J; junction bases left unmatched: 6. Germline CDR1 and CDR2: SGHAT and FQNNGV. The CDR3 length is 14 residues. The CDR3 nucleotides are TGTGCCAGCAGCCAAAGGGGACAGGGGAATGGCTACACCTTC. It codes for CASSQRGQGNGYTF.

The CDR3 reads CAWKSEQGKSLHF. DNA of the CDR3: TGTGCCTGGAAAAGTGAACAGGGGAAATCCCTCCACTTT. The rearrangement joins TRBV30 to TRBJ1-6, with 7 bases lining up with TRBD1. CDR1 is GTSNPN and CDR2 is SVGIG in the germline V gene (reference sequence). This CDR3 comprises 13 residues. The junction had 11 bases not matched to a gene; V was cut back by 4 bases and J by 14 bases. The variable domain in full, with the rest retrieved from reference TRBV30 and TRBJ1-6, is SQTIHQWPATLVQPVGSPLSLECTVEGTSNPNLYWYRQAAGRGLQLLFYSVGIGQISSEVPQNLSASRPQDRQFILSSKKLLLSDSGFYLCAWKSEQGKSLHFGNGTRLTVT.

The chain links TRBV4-1 to TRBJ2-3; TRBD2 matches at 11 bases. Germline values: CDR1 MGHRA, CDR2 YSYEKL. The V gene end was trimmed by 1 base and the J gene end by 2 bases; junction bases not matched to a gene: 5. The CDR3 covers 17 residues. CDR3 sequence (DNA): TGCGCCAGCAGCCAAGGGCGACTAGCGGGGAACACAGATACGCAGTATTTT. Protein sequence: CASSQGRLAGNTDTQYF.

V and J are TRBV27 and TRBJ1-2; 9 bases are shared with TRBD1. Germline assignment: CDR1 MNHEY and CDR2 SMNVEV (reference sequence). The length of the CDR3 is 17 residues. The ends lost 6 bases at V and 6 bases at J; junction bases unmatched: 17. The CDR3 DNA is TGTGCCAGCAGCACCACAGGGGGCCCTCTTCGAGGGAATGGCTACACCTTC. This sequence encodes CASSTTGGPLRGNGYTF.

To note about this clone: Other DNA variants within this sample encode the same CDR3. The gene calls are TRBV28 and TRBJ2-5; weak D call: TRBD1 (6 bases). The germline gives CDR1 MDHEN, CDR2 SYDVKM. The CDR3 runs to 13 residues. Trimming pared 2 bases from V and 5 bases from J, leaving 9 bases between. CDR3 sequence reads: CASSLLTGETQYF. The CDR3 bases are TGTGCCAGCAGTTTACTAACAGGGGAGACCCAGTACTTC.

V and J are TRBV29-1 and TRBJ1-1; 7 bases agree with TRBD1. The CDR3 is made up of 13 amino acids. With V trimmed by 4 bases and J by 1 base, 3 bases remained unmatched. Germline V lookup: CDR1 SQVTM, CDR2 ANQGSEA. CDR3 DNA: TGCAGCGTTGTAGGGGGCTGGAACACTGAAGCTTTCTTT. It encodes CSVVGGWNTEAFF.

The chain combines TRBV27 with TRBJ2-2; D gene uncertain. The germline V gene encodes CDR1 MNHEY and CDR2 SMNVEV (reference sequence). V lost 5 bases to trimming and J lost 1 base, with 8 bases between them. The CDR3 is 14 amino acids. The CDR3 bases are TGTGCCAGCAGTCTGCAACAGAACACCGGGGAGCTGTTTTTT. Protein sequence: CASSLQQNTGELFF.

V is TRBV7-9 and J is TRBJ1-6; 7 bases fit TRBD1. CDR1 and CDR2 (germline): SEHNR, FQNEAQ (reference sequence). CDR3 length equals 15 residues. The junction had 11 bases not matched to a gene; V was cut back by 7 bases and J by 8 bases. In nucleotides, the CDR3 is TGTGCCAGCACGCCAGGGGGTTTGGTGGATTCACCCCTCCACTTT. Amino acid sequence: CASTPGGLVDSPLHF. The full variable domain, with the rest looked up from reference TRBV7-9 and TRBJ1-6, is DTGVSQNPRHKITKRGQNVTFRCDPISEHNRLYWYRQTLGQGPEFLTYFQNEAQLEKSRLLSDRFSAERPKGSFSTLEIQRTEQGDSAMYLCASTPGGLVDSPLHFGNGTRLTVT.

This clone has a single count. The chain carries TRBV2 and TRBJ2-7; no reliable D call. Germline CDR1 reads SNHLY; CDR2 reads FYNNEI. Trimming removed 8 bases at V and 2 bases at J, with 13 bases between. The CDR3 consists of 13 residues. Here the CDR3 DNA reads TGTGCCAGCTCCTCCGAGGCAGCCTACGAGCAGTACTTC. It is translated as CASSSEAAYEQYF.

The CDR3 loop reads CASSRTGVGTETQYF. The CDR3 DNA reads as TGTGCCAGCAGCAGGACGGGAGTAGGAACAGAGACCCAGTACTTC. The chain combines TRBV7-3 with TRBJ2-5; a weak D match, TRBD2 (6 bases). V was clipped by 5 bases and J by 4 bases, with 17 bases between them. This CDR3 spans 15 amino acids. Germline values: CDR1 SGHTA, CDR2 FQGTGA. The entire variable domain, with the rest obtained from reference TRBV7-3 and TRBJ2-5, is as follows: GAGVSQTPSNKVTEKGKYVELRCDPISGHTALYWYRQSLGQGPEFLIYFQGTGAADDSGLPNDRFFAVRPEGSVSTLKIQRTERGDSAVYLCASSRTGVGTETQYFGPGTRLLVL.

This rearrangement joins TRBV4-1 to TRBJ2-5; TRBD1 is a possible D gene (6 bases). This CDR3 contains 15 residues. Trimming shortened V by 7 bases and J by 4 bases, and 19 bases separated the two germline ends. Germline CDR1 reads MGHRA; CDR2 reads YSYEKL. CDR3 nucleotides: TGCGCCAGCACGCCCGGGCAGGGGATTAGAGAGACCCAGTACTTC. Translating gives CASTPGQGIRETQYF.

The chain recombines TRBV11-2 with TRBJ2-1, with 10 bases matching TRBD1. The germline V gene encodes CDR1 SGHAT and CDR2 FQNNGV. V gave up 2 bases and J gave up 8 bases; unmatched junction bases: 6. This CDR3 has 15 amino acids. The CDR3 DNA sequence: TGTGCCAGCAGCTTAAAGCGGGACAGGGGCCATGAGCAGTTCTTC. Translating it yields CASSLKRDRGHEQFF.

This clone was detected a few times. The rearrangement links TRBV27 to TRBJ2-5, with TRBD2 identical over 12 bases. This CDR3 is built from 17 residues. The junction had 10 bases not matched to a gene; V was cut back by 5 bases and J by 3 bases. CDR1 and CDR2 (germline): MNHEY, SMNVEV (reference sequence). CDR3 nucleotides: TGTGCCAGCAGTAAAAGACTAGCGGGAGTATGGGAAGAGACCCAGTACTTC. This codes for CASSKRLAGVWEETQYF.

This clone was detected a few times. The chain carries TRBV10-2 and TRBJ2-7; D call uncertain. Trimming shortened V by 9 bases and J by 0 bases, and 6 bases separated the two germline ends. CDR3 size: 11 residues. Looked up from germline, CDR1 is WSHSY and CDR2 is SAAADI. This CDR3 is CASAHSYEQYF. The CDR3 bases are TGCGCCAGTGCACACTCCTACGAGCAGTACTTC.

This clone has just a few counts. J is TRBJ2-7 and V is TRBV14; 9 bases are a match to TRBD1. CDR3 length: 15 amino acids. V dropped 0 bases and J dropped 2; count of bases not matched to a gene: 2. The V gene's germline CDR1 is SGHDN and CDR2 FVKESK. The CDR3 coding sequence is TGTGCCAGCAGCCAAGATCGGACAGGGGCCTACGAGCAGTACTTC. Translated: CASSQDRTGAYEQYF.

The chain couples TRBV5-1 to TRBJ1-2; no reliable D call. The CDR3 totals 15 residues. Per germline, CDR1 SGHRS and CDR2 YFSETQ. Trimming took 4 bases from V and 6 from J, leaving 19 bases between them. The CDR3 sequence is CASSPELAPRNGYTF. The CDR3 DNA sequence: TGCGCCAGCAGCCCCGAACTTGCTCCGAGGAATGGCTACACCTTC. Together with reference TRBV5-1 and TRBJ1-2, the CDR3 gives the full variable domain: KAGVTQTPRYLIKTRGQQVTLSCSPISGHRSVSWYQQTPGQGLQFLFEYFSETQRNKGNFPGRFSGRQFSNSRSEMNVSTLELGDSALYLCASSPELAPRNGYTFGSGTRLTVV.